These 25 T cell receptor beta chains share one sample of origin, sequenced in a study of blood T cell repertoires in COVID-19. Repertoires were generated with immunoSEQ multiplex PCR, while TCRdb's copy carries only in-frame clones and drops some. The sample consists of hundreds of thousands of clones, 75% to 90% of them appearing once. Material for sequencing was PBMCs or T cells enriched from blood (not recorded which). These receptor sequences come from a woman aged 60-75 years who had recovered from COVID-19.

The chain's CDR3 is CASRSPGTGVYTF. CDR3 nucleotide sequence: TGTGCCAGCAGGAGTCCCGGGACAGGGGTTTATACCTTC. This rearrangement joins TRBV6-5 to TRBJ1-2; 10 nucleotides line up with TRBD1. The CDR3 runs 13 residues. CDR1 is MNHEY, CDR2 SVGAGI, per germline. With 6 bases clipped from V and 14 bases from J, the junction kept 12 bases outside the gene matches.

The gene calls are TRBV5-1 and TRBJ1-2, with 9 positions matching TRBD1. The CDR3 is made up of 16 amino acids. The germline V gene encodes CDR1 SGHRS and CDR2 YFSETQ. J gave up 6 bases and V 0 bases, and 9 bases lay outside the gene matches. The CDR3 coding sequence is TGCGCCAGCAGCTTGGAGGGACAGGGTTTGAGCCATGGCTACACCTTC. Its protein product is CASSLEGQGLSHGYTF. Together with reference TRBV5-1 and TRBJ1-2, the CDR3 gives the full variable domain: KAGVTQTPRYLIKTRGQQVTLSCSPISGHRSVSWYQQTPGQGLQFLFEYFSETQRNKGNFPGRFSGRQFSNSRSEMNVSTLELGDSALYLCASSLEGQGLSHGYTFGSGTRLTVV.

This chain uses TRBV29-1 with TRBJ1-3; D is ambiguous. CDR1 SQVTM and CDR2 ANQGSEA come from the germline V gene. This CDR3 region has 11 residues. V was cut by 4 bases and J by 3 bases, with 4 bases left in between. CDR3 DNA: TGCAGCGTTGTCGGTGGAAACACCATATATTTT. Amino acid sequence: CSVVGGNTIYF.

V and J are TRBV18 and TRBJ1-4; D is undetermined. Germline V CDR1 and CDR2: KGHSH, LQKENI. Between the trimmed V and J ends, which lost 0 bases and 3 bases, there was a span of 11 bases. There are 16 residues in the CDR3. The CDR3 DNA is TGTGCCAGCTCACCACCGATTGGAGGGTCTAATGAAAAACTGTTTTTT. Its translation: CASSPPIGGSNEKLFF.

This clone was counted a few times. V usage is TRBV3-1 (or the pseudogene TRBV3-2) and J usage is TRBJ1-5; 7 bases are a match to TRBD1. The CDR3 length is 15 residues. V dropped 3 bases and J dropped 4; count of bases not matched to a gene: 6. Germline V lookup: CDR1 LGHDT, CDR2 YNNKEL (reference sequence). The CDR3 loop reads CASSQLTGMNQPQHF. In DNA, the CDR3 is TGTGCCAGCAGCCAGCTGACAGGGATGAATCAGCCCCAGCATTTT.

V is TRBV25-1 and J is TRBJ1-1; weak D call: TRBD1 (6 bases). Germline V gene data show CDR1 as MGHDK and CDR2 as SYGVNS. This CDR3 region has 13 residues. The V end lost 3 bases, the J end lost 3 bases, and 8 bases lay between the germline ends. The DNA for the CDR3 is TGTGCCAGCAGTGAGGGGGCACACACTGAAGCTTTCTTT. This translates into CASSEGAHTEAFF.

Note on this clone: With a much larger clone just one base away, this may be a read error. V is TRBV4-2 and J is TRBJ2-1, with 13 nucleotides matching TRBD2. The CDR3 covers 15 residues. Germline V gene data show CDR1 as LGHNA and CDR2 as YNFKEQ. V lost 4 bases to trimming and J lost 6 bases; unmatched junction nucleotides: 3. CDR3 amino acids: CASSLGTSGVNEQFF. CDR3 DNA: TGTGCCAGCAGCCTCGGGACTAGCGGGGTCAATGAGCAGTTCTTC.

The V gene is TRBV5-1, the J gene TRBJ1-2; D is unclear. The V and J ends lost 0 bases and 5 bases respectively, with 8 bases between them. The germline CDR1 and CDR2 sequences are SGHRS and YFSETQ. The CDR3 consists of 13 residues. The DNA for the CDR3 is TGCGCCAGCAGCTTGGAAGCGGTGTATGGCTACACCTTC. This translates into CASSLEAVYGYTF.

The chain is built from TRBV10-3 and TRBJ1-3; 7 nucleotides agree with TRBD1. V was clipped by 0 bases and J by 3 bases; unmatched bases: 5. The CDR3 length is 16 residues. The germline CDR1 and CDR2 sequences are ENHRY and SYGVKD. The CDR3 DNA follows: TGTGCCATCAGTGAGTCAAGAAGGACAGGTGGAAACACCATATATTTT. Residues: CAISESRRTGGNTIYF.

The chain recombines TRBV2 with TRBJ1-1; TRBD1 matches at 8 bases. Germline CDR1 is SNHLY and CDR2 is FYNNEI. Germline trimming cut 3 bases from V and 9 bases from J; bases unmatched to any gene: 3. This CDR3 is built from 12 residues. In DNA form, the CDR3 reads TGTGCCAGCAGTGACAGGGGGCCTCAAGCTTTCTTT. This codes for CASSDRGPQAFF.

The chain has TRBV27 and TRBJ2-1; maybe TRBD2 (6 bases). The V and J ends lost 2 bases and 7 bases respectively, with 12 bases between them. There are 14 residues in the CDR3. CDR1 and CDR2 (germline): MNHEY, SMNVEV (reference sequence). CDR3 bases: TGTGCCAGCAGTTTACGGGACTGGAAGAATGAGCAGTTCTTC. Amino acids: CASSLRDWKNEQFF.

This chain links TRBV7-2 with TRBJ1-3, with 11 bases lining up with TRBD1. From germline, CDR1 is SGHTA and CDR2 FQGNSA. The CDR3 consists of 16 residues. V was pared by 5 bases and J by 3 bases, with 6 bases of the junction left unmatched. The CDR3 is CASSTGQGAYGNTIYF. Here the CDR3 DNA reads TGTGCCAGCAGCACCGGACAGGGGGCATATGGAAACACCATATATTTT.

The CDR3 sequence is CASSPNRDGNTIYF. Written as DNA, the CDR3 is TGTGCCAGCTCACCTAACAGGGATGGAAACACCATATATTTT. The chain couples TRBV18 to TRBJ1-3, with a tentative D call TRBD1 (6 bases). In germline, CDR1 is KGHSH, CDR2 LQKENI. This CDR3 has 14 residues. The germline V and J ends were trimmed by 3 bases and 3 bases, with 9 bases remaining between them.

V is TRBV19 and J is TRBJ2-7; tentative D call: TRBD1 (5 bases). This CDR3 has 13 residues. V lost 1 base and J lost 5, with 9 bases in between. Looked up from germline, CDR1 is LNHDA and CDR2 is SQIVND (reference sequence). CDR3 sequence: CASSIVSGHEQYF. In DNA, the CDR3 is TGTGCCAGTAGTATAGTATCAGGGCACGAGCAGTACTTC.

The chain uses TRBV19 and TRBJ2-4; possibly TRBD1 for D (5 bases). Per germline, CDR1 LNHDA and CDR2 SQIVND (reference sequence). Trimming pared 6 bases from V and 1 base from J, leaving 10 bases between. The CDR3 length is 14 residues. CDR3 bases: TGTGCCAGTAGCACCAGGGTCGCCAAAAACATTCAGTACTTC. This gives the protein CASSTRVAKNIQYF. The full variable domain, completed using reference TRBV19 and TRBJ2-4, is DGGITQSPKYLFRKEGQNVTLSCEQNLNHDAMYWYRQDPGQGLRLIYYSQIVNDFQKGDIAEGYSVSREKKESFPLTVTSAQKNPTAFYLCASSTRVAKNIQYFGAGTRLSVL.

In its sample, this clone was seen once. The CDR3 bases are TGTGCCAGCAGTGACCTTACAGGGGTTGGATACAATGAGCAGTTCTTC. Its translation is CASSDLTGVGYNEQFF. The V and J genes are TRBV6-1 and TRBJ2-1; 7 bases line up with TRBD1. Germline V CDR1 and CDR2: MNHNS, SASEGT. Losses at the gene ends were 3 bases for V and 4 bases for J; bases not matched to a gene: 9. The CDR3 has 16 residues.

This chain uses TRBV7-2 with TRBJ2-3; D unclear. CDR1 and CDR2 from the germline V gene are SGHTA and FQGNSA. The CDR3 sequence is 12 residues long. The V gene lost 3 bases and the J gene lost 6 bases, with 7 bases spanning the gap. The CDR3 coding sequence is TGTGCCAGCAGCTTTTTCGAGGATACGCAGTATTTT. Residues: CASSFFEDTQYF.

There are a few counts of this clone. This chain uses TRBV5-5 with TRBJ1-2; 10 bases agree with TRBD1. V was clipped by 4 bases and J by 3 bases; unmatched bases: 12. The CDR3 extends over 17 amino acids. CDR1 is SGHKS and CDR2 is YYEKEE in the germline V gene (reference sequence). CDR3 residues: CASSPGQGKVSDYGYTF. CDR3 DNA: TGTGCCAGCAGCCCGGGACAGGGGAAAGTGTCGGACTATGGCTACACCTTC.

This chain links TRBV25-1 with TRBJ1-2; D is undetermined. Germline CDR1 reads MGHDK; CDR2 reads SYGVNS. V lost 4 bases and J 2 bases, leaving 8 bases between the germline ends. The CDR3 has 13 amino acids. The CDR3 DNA reads TGTGCCAGCAGTGCCGACATGAACTATGGCTACACCTTC. This translates into CASSADMNYGYTF.

The V call is TRBV12-3 or TRBV12-4, the J call TRBJ2-1; possible D gene TRBD2, 5 bases. This CDR3 contains 12 residues. Trimming stripped 6 bases from V and 10 bases from J, with 13 bases between. CDR3 DNA sequence: TGTGCCAGCAGAAAAGTCCGGAGGGAGCAGTTCTTC. Encoded protein: CASRKVRREQFF.

CDR3 amino acids: CASSQEGLSRYNEQFF. The CDR3 DNA sequence: TGCGCCAGCAGCCAAGAGGGACTCTCGCGCTACAATGAGCAGTTCTTC. The chain combines TRBV4-1 with TRBJ2-1; TRBD2 might be the D (6 bases). The CDR3 has 16 residues. The V gene's germline CDR1 is MGHRA and CDR2 YSYEKL. The ends were cut back, 0 bases at V and 3 bases at J, with 12 bases in the middle.

The chain has TRBV11-2 and TRBJ2-7, with D tentatively TRBD1 (6 bases). The germline V gene has CDR1 SGHAT and CDR2 FQNNGV. There are 14 residues in the CDR3. Trimming left V 5 bases short and J 5 bases short, with 16 bases between. In DNA, the CDR3 is TGTGCCAGCAGCCCTAATCTGGGGGCGAACGAGCAGTACTTC. The encoded protein is CASSPNLGANEQYF.

The V call is TRBV27, the J call TRBJ1-2; no reliable D call. V was trimmed by 7 bases and J by 4 bases, leaving 25 bases between them. This CDR3 contains 17 residues. The germline CDR1 and CDR2 sequences are MNHEY and SMNVEV (reference sequence). The CDR3 protein is CASKRDMATETSYGYTF. CDR3 DNA sequence: TGTGCCAGCAAGAGGGATATGGCGACGGAAACCTCCTATGGCTACACCTTC.

The rearrangement joins TRBV10-1 to TRBJ1-5, with no clear D. The V gene lost 6 bases and the J gene lost 4 bases, with 13 bases spanning the gap. The CDR3 extends over 14 amino acids. CDR1 is WNHNN and CDR2 is SYGVQD in the germline V gene (reference sequence). This chain's CDR3 is CASSASGDNQPQHF. CDR3 DNA: TGCGCCAGCAGCGCTTCGGGAGATAATCAGCCCCAGCATTTT.

The V call is TRBV2, the J call TRBJ1-1, with 8 positions matching TRBD1. The CDR3 spans 14 residues. Germline CDR1 and CDR2: SNHLY and FYNNEI. V trimming: 10 bases; J trimming: 4 bases; junction bases outside the gene matches: 11. The CDR3 is CATKVDRGSTEAFF. For the CDR3, the DNA is TGTGCCACCAAGGTTGACAGGGGTAGCACTGAAGCTTTCTTT. Full variable domain (remainder filled in from reference TRBV2 and TRBJ1-1): EPEVTQTPSHQVTQMGQEVILRCVPISNHLYFYWYRQILGQKVEFLVSFYNNEISEKSEIFDDQFSVERPDGSNFTLKIRSTKLEDSAMYFCATKVDRGSTEAFFGQGTRLTVV.